One sample yielded the 4 T cell receptor beta chains listed below, sequenced in a study of cytomegalovirus exposure and HLA in healthy donors (dated by TCRdb to about 2017). The library was made by the immunoSEQ multiplex PCR assay. A mixture of 60 forward primers for TCR Vbeta segments and 13 reverse primers for TCR Jbeta segments was used in the multiplex PCR. The immuneACCESS repertoire file appears here via TCRdb, limited to in-frame rearrangements. These files lack a portion of the clones; in checked studies, under half of the deficit traces to unresolved V genes, and the cause of the others is not known. For this sample there are 150,000 to 200,000 clones; around 80% appear just once. Of the sample, 0.85% to 1.4% falls within the top ten clones. The sequenced sample consisted of PBMCs. These receptors were obtained from a woman between 40 and 50 years old in good health and CMV-seronegative.

V usage is TRBV7-6 and J usage is TRBJ2-2; a weak D match, TRBD1 (6 bases). V was trimmed by 5 bases and J by 2 bases, leaving 9 bases between them. Germline V lookup: CDR1 SGHVS, CDR2 FNYEAQ. The CDR3 sequence is 14 residues long. This chain's CDR3 is CASSRQANTGELFF. The CDR3, as DNA: TGTGCCAGCAGCCGACAGGCAAACACCGGGGAGCTGTTTTTT.

The chain combines TRBV6-1 with TRBJ1-5; perhaps TRBD1 as D (6 bases). The germline V and J ends were trimmed by 6 bases and 5 bases, with 17 bases remaining between them. CDR3 length: 15 amino acids. CDR1 MNHNS and CDR2 SASEGT come from the germline V gene. CDR3 sequence reads: CASRPRTDGHQPQHF. In DNA, the CDR3 is TGTGCCAGCAGACCTAGGACAGACGGTCATCAGCCCCAGCATTTT.

This sequence joins TRBV5-1 and TRBJ1-1; D is perhaps TRBD1 (5 bases). The CDR3 extends over 14 amino acids. The germline V and J ends were trimmed by 2 bases and 5 bases, with 13 bases remaining between them. Germline CDR1 is SGHRS and CDR2 is YFSETQ. CDR3 nucleotides: TGCGCCAGCAGCTTTGGAGAGGCAGGGACTGAAGCTTTCTTT. This sequence encodes CASSFGEAGTEAFF.

V usage is TRBV6-4 and J usage is TRBJ1-5, with TRBD1 identical over 7 bases. With V trimmed by 4 bases and J by 2 bases, 11 bases remained unmatched. This CDR3 has 17 residues. Germline loops: CDR1 MRHNA, CDR2 SNTAGT. The CDR3 sequence is CASSGGRGTVRNQPQHF. CDR3 DNA sequence: TGTGCCAGCAGTGGAGGTCGAGGGACAGTTCGCAATCAGCCCCAGCATTTT.